The TCR beta chain under discussion was sequenced for a study of shared clonotypes between healthy human individuals. Notes on the study in general: For sorted subsets, rarefaction showed incomplete sequencing despite large depth. The authors expected sequencing depth to affect clonotype sharing among donors.

TCRdb's copy holds only in-frame clones and misses some; the assay was immunoSEQ multiplex PCR. In the table there are some 1,900,000 clones, about 95% of which are singletons. Naive CD8 cells were CD45RO-negative, positively selected for CCR7, excluding terminally differentiated effector memory CD45RA+ cells. On this clone: Its antigen is not identified.

Germline V gene data show CDR1 as SEHNR and CDR2 as FQNEAQ (reference sequence). The CDR3 contains 13 residues. The V and J ends lost 4 bases and 6 bases, in that order; junction bases with no gene match: 4. The source is a young man in good health. V usage is TRBV7-9 and J usage is TRBJ2-3; 7 bases are shared with TRBD1. Sequencing input: naive CD8+ T cells sorted from blood. This CDR3 is CASSSLQGDTQYF. The CDR3 bases are TGTGCCAGCAGCTCGCTACAGGGGGATACGCAGTATTTT. Filled out from reference TRBV7-9 and TRBJ2-3, the complete variable domain reads DTGVSQNPRHKITKRGQNVTFRCDPISEHNRLYWYRQTLGQGPEFLTYFQNEAQLEKSRLLSDRFSAERPKGSFSTLEIQRTEQGDSAMYLCASSSLQGDTQYFGPGTRLTVL.